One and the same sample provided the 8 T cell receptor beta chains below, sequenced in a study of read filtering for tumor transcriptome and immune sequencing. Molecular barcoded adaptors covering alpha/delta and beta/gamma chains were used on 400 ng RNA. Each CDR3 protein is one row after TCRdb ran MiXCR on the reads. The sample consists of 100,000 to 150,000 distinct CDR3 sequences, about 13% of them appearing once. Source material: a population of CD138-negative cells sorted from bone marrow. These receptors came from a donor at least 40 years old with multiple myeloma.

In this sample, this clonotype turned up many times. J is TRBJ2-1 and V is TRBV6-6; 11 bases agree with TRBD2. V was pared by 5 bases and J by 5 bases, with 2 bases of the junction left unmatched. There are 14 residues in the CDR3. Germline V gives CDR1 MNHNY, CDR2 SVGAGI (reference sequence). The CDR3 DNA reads TGTGCCAGCAGTGGGGGACTAGCGGACAATGAGCAGTTCTTC. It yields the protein CASSGGLADNEQFF.

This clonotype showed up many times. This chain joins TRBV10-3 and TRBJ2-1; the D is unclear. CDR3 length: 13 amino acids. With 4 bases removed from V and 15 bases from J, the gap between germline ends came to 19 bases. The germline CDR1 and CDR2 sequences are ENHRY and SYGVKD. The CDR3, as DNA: TGTGCCATCAGTGGGTCTCCGGAAAGGGAATGGTTCTTC. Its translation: CAISGSPEREWFF.

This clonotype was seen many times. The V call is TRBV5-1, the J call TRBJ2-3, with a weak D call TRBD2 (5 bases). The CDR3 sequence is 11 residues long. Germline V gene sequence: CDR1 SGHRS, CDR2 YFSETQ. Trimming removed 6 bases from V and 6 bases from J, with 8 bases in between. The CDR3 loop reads CASKTTDTQYF. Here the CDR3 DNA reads TGCGCCAGCAAGACTACCGATACGCAGTATTTT.

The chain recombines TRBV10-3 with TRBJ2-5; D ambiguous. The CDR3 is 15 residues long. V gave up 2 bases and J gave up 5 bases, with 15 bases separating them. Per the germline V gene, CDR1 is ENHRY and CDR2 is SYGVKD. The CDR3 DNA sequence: TGTGCCATCAGTGAGATCAAGCAGCCGGGTGAGACCCAGTACTTC. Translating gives CAISEIKQPGETQYF.

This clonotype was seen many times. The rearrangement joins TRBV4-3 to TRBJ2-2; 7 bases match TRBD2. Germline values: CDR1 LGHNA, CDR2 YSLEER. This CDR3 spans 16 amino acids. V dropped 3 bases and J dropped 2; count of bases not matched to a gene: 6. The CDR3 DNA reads TGCGCCAGCAGCCAGAGGCTAGCGGCAAACACCGGGGAGCTGTTTTTT. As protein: CASSQRLAANTGELFF.

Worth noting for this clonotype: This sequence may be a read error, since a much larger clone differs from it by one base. The CDR3 is CASSFPRESLNTDAFF. The DNA for the CDR3 is TGCGCCAGCAGCTTCCCTCGGGAATCCCTGAACACTGATGCTTTCTTT. The V call is TRBV5-1, the J call TRBJ1-1; D call uncertain. The CDR3 is made up of 16 amino acids. CDR1 and CDR2 (germline): SGHRS, YFSETQ. The variable domain in full, with the rest retrieved from reference TRBV5-1 and TRBJ1-1, is KAGVTQTPRYLIKTRGQQVTLSCSPISGHRSVSWYQQTPGQGLQFLFEYFSETQRNKGNFPGRFSGRQFSNSRSEMNVSTLELGDSALYLCASSFPRESLNTDAFFGQGTRLTVV.

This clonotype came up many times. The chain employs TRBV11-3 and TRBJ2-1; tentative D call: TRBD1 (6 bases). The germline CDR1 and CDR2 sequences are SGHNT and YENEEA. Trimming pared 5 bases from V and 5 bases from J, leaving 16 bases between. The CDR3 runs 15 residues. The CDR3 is CASSAVRGYNNEQFF. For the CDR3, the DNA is TGTGCCAGCAGCGCCGTAAGGGGGTACAACAATGAGCAGTTCTTC.

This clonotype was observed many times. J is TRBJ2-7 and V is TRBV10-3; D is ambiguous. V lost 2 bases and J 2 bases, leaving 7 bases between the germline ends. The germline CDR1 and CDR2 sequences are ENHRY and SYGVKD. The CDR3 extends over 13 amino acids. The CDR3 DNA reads TGTGCCATCAGTGAGAACAGCCCCTACGAGCAGTACTTC. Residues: CAISENSPYEQYF.